The entry that follows covers one T cell receptor beta chain sequence. V was shortened by 3 bases and J by 6 bases, with 12 bases between the two germline ends. The CDR3 loop spans 15 amino acids. Germline CDR1 is SGHTA and CDR2 is FQGTGA. The data were obtained in a study of T cell clonotyping in hematopoietic cell transplantation. Sequencing used immunoSEQ multiplex PCR; TCRdb keeps in-frame clones, though not all of them. The sample holds about 2,100 clones, around 94% seen once. Sequencing was carried out using peripheral blood mononuclear cells. This receptor was obtained from a man in his fifties in good health. Some clones in this sample may be carry-over from other donors' samples. The chain employs TRBV7-3 and TRBJ1-6, with D possibly matching TRBD1 (6 bases). This chain's CDR3 is CASSLGGYPNSPLHF. CDR3 in DNA: TGTGCCAGCAGCTTGGGGGGCTATCCTAATTCACCCCTCCACTTT.